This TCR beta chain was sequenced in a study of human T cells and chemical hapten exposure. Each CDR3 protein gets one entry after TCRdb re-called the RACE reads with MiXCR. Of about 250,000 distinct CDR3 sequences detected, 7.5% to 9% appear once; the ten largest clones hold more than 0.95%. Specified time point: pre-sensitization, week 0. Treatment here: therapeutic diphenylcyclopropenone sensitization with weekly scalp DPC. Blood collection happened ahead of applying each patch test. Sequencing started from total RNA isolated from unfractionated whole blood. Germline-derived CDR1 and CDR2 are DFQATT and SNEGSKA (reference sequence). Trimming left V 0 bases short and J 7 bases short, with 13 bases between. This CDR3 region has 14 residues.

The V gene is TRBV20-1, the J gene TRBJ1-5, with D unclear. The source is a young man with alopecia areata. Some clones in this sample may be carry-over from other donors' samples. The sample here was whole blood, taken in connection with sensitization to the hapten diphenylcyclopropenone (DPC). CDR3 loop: CSARDLQQSQPQHF. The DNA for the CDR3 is TGCAGTGCTAGAGATCTTCAACAGAGCCAGCCCCAGCATTTT.